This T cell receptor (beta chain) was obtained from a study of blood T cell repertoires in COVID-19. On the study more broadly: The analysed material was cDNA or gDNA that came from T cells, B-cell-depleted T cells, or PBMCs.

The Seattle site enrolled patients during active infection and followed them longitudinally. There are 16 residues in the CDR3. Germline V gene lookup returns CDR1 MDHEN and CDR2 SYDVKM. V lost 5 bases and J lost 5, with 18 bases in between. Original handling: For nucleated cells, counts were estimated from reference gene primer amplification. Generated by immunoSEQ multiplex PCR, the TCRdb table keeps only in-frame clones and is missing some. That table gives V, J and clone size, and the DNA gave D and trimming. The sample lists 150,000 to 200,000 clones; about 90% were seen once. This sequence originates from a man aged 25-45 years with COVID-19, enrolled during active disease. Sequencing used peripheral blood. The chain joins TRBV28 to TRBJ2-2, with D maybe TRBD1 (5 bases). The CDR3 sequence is CASSPWAGLGTGELFF. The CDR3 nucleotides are TGTGCCAGCAGTCCCTGGGCAGGGTTAGGGACCGGGGAGCTGTTTTTT.